This TCR beta chain came from a study of control samples from healthy donors and cancer patients. Germline values: CDR1 SGHTA, CDR2 FQGTGA. The CDR3 spans 17 residues. After removal of 3 bases from V and 5 bases from J, the junction contained 13 bases not matched to a gene. Data came from immunoSEQ multiplex PCR; TCRdb stores just in-frame clones and leaves some out. The table shows tens of thousands of clones, with 85% to 90% occurring only once. Sequenced input: PBMCs. The source of this sequence is a woman aged 55-70 years with head and neck cancer. The rearrangement uses TRBV7-3 and TRBJ1-2; 9 nucleotides agree with TRBD1. This chain's CDR3 is CASSFNPGQGQDYGYTF. The CDR3 nucleotides read TGTGCCAGCAGCTTTAACCCCGGACAGGGGCAGGATTATGGCTACACCTTC.